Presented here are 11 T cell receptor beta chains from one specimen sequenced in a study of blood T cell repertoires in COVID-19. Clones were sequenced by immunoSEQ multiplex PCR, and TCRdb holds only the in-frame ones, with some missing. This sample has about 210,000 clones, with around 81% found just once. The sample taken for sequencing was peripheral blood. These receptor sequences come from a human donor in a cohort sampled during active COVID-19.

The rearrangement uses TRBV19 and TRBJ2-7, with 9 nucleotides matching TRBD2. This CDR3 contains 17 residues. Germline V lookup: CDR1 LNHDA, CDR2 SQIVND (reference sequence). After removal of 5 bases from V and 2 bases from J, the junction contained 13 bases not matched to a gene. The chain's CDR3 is CASSPPLTSGTTYEQYF. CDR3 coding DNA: TGTGCCAGTAGTCCGCCCCTGACTAGCGGAACGACCTACGAGCAGTACTTC.

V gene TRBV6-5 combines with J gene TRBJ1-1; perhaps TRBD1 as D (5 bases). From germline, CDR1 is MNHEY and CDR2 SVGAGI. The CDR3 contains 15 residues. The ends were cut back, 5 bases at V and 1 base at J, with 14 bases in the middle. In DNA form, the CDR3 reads TGTGCCAGCAGTCCCAAGAGCAGGGCGAACACTGAAGCTTTCTTT. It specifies CASSPKSRANTEAFF.

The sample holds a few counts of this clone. The CDR3 loop reads CASSLRSQGAADTQYF. CDR3 DNA: TGTGCCAGCAGCTTAAGGTCACAGGGGGCAGCAGATACGCAGTATTTT. The V and J genes are TRBV7-3 and TRBJ2-3; 9 bases map to TRBD1. Germline CDR1 reads SGHTA; CDR2 reads FQGTGA. The CDR3 sequence is 16 residues long. Trimming cost V 1 base and J 4 bases; bases outside gene matches: 6.

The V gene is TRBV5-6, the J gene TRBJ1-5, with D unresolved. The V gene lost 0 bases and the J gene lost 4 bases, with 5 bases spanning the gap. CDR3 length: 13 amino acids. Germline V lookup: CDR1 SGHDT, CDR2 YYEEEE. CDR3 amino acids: CASSLDGNQPQHF. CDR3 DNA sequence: TGTGCCAGCAGCTTGGACGGGAATCAGCCCCAGCATTTT.

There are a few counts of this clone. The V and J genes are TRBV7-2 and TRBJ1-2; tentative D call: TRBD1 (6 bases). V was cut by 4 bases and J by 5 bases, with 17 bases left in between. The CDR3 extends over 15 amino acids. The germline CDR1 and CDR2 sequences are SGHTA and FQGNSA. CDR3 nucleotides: TGTGCCAGCAGCTCGAGCCTACCTCAGGGGTATGGCTACACCTTC. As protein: CASSSSLPQGYGYTF.

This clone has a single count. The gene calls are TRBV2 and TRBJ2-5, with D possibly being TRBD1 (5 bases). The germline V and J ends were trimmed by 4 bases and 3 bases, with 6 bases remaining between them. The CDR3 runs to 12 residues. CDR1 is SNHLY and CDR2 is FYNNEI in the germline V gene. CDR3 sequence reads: CASSAGKETQYF. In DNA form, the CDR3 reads TGTGCCAGCAGTGCAGGGAAAGAGACCCAGTACTTC.

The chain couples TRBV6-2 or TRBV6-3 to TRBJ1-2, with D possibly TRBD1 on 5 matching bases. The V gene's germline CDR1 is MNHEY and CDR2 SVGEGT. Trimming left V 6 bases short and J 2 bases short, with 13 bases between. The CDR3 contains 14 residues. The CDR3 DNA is TGTGCCAGCAGCCTCAGGGAGGCAAACTATGGCTACACCTTC. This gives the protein CASSLREANYGYTF.

The CDR3 region is CASNRGDTPYEQYF. Here the CDR3 DNA reads TGTGCCAGCAATCGGGGGGACACTCCCTACGAGCAGTACTTC. The rearrangement joins TRBV28 to TRBJ2-7; a weak D match, TRBD2 (7 bases). The CDR3 extends over 14 amino acids. Looked up from germline, CDR1 is MDHEN and CDR2 is SYDVKM. Between the trimmed V and J ends, which lost 7 bases and 2 bases, there was a span of 15 bases.

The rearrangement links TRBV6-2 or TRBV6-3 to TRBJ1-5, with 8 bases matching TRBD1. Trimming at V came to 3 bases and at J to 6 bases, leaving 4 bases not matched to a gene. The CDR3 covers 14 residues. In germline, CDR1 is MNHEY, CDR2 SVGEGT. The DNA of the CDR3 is TGTGCCAGCAGTTATCAGGGGGCAAGTCAGCCCCAGCATTTT. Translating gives CASSYQGASQPQHF.

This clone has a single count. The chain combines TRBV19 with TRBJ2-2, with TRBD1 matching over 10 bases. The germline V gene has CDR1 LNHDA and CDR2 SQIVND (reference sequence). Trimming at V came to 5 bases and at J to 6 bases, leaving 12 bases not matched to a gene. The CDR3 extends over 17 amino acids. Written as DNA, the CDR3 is TGTGCCAGTAGTCCCCGGAAGGGGACAGGGGTCTCCGGGGAGCTGTTTTTT. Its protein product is CASSPRKGTGVSGELFF.

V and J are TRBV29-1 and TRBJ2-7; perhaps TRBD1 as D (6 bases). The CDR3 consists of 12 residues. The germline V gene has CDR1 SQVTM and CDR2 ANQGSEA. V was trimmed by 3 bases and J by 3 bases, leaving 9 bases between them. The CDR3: CSVETQGYEQYF. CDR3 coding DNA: TGCAGCGTTGAGACACAGGGCTACGAGCAGTACTTC.